In this sample, the clone carrying this T cell receptor beta chain turned up a few times. This CDR3 is 15 amino acids long. The V end lost 3 bases, the J end lost 0 bases, and 10 bases lay between the germline ends. Per the germline V gene, CDR1 is SGHTA and CDR2 is FQGNSA. MiXCR, applied by TCRdb to the RT-PCR reads, yields one record per CDR3 protein. The sample contains about 680,000 distinct CDR3 sequences, around 14% of which appear only once. The sequence derives from a female donor in good health, serving as a healthy control. Input material: memory CD4+ T cells from blood. The chain combines TRBV7-2 with TRBJ2-3; tentatively, D is TRBD2 (6 bases). The chain's CDR3 is CASSFVAESTDTQYF. The CDR3 DNA reads as TGTGCCAGCAGCTTCGTAGCGGAAAGCACAGATACGCAGTATTTT.